These 5 T cell receptor beta chains originate from one sample sequenced in a study of cytomegalovirus exposure and HLA in healthy donors. It was with 60 Vbeta and 13 Jbeta primers that the PCR ran. This table comes from immunoSEQ multiplex PCR, and its TCRdb copy is limited to in-frame clones, with some not included. The table lists more than 200,000 clones, 75% to 80% of them singletons, with 1.5% to 2% in the top ten. The sequencing sample was made of PBMCs. Receptors originate from a male donor in good health and CMV-seronegative.

The rearrangement links TRBV4-3 to TRBJ2-7; tentative D call: TRBD1 (5 bases). V lost 4 bases and J 1 base, leaving 11 bases between the germline ends. Germline V gives CDR1 LGHNA, CDR2 YSLEER. This CDR3 comprises 14 residues. CDR3: CASSRDRSSYEQYF. The CDR3 coding sequence is TGCGCCAGCAGCCGAGACAGAAGTTCCTACGAGCAGTACTTC.

The rearrangement joins TRBV11-3 to TRBJ2-1; 7 positions match TRBD1. CDR3 size: 15 residues. V trimming: 2 bases; J trimming: 5 bases; junction bases outside the gene matches: 6. Germline CDR1 reads SGHNT; CDR2 reads YENEEA. DNA of the CDR3: TGTGCCAGCAGCTTAAGGTCGACAGGGAACAATGAGCAGTTCTTC. Translation: CASSLRSTGNNEQFF.

The gene calls are TRBV6-6 and TRBJ1-1, with D tentatively TRBD1 (6 bases). Trimming removed 7 bases from V and 5 bases from J, with 11 bases in between. Germline V gene sequence: CDR1 MNHNY, CDR2 SVGAGI (reference sequence). The CDR3 sequence is 12 residues long. The CDR3 spells CASNRVRTEAFF. In DNA, the CDR3 is TGTGCCAGCAACAGGGTGAGAACTGAAGCTTTCTTT.

This clone was found a few times. The chain combines TRBV4-3 with TRBJ2-7; 8 bases are a match to TRBD2. Germline V CDR1 and CDR2: LGHNA, YSLEER. This CDR3 spans 15 amino acids. The V and J ends lost 0 bases and 4 bases, in that order; junction bases with no gene match: 5. CDR3 protein: CASSQDSRGGYEQYF. In nucleotides, the CDR3 is TGCGCCAGCAGCCAAGATAGCCGGGGGGGATACGAGCAGTACTTC.

V usage is TRBV7-3 and J usage is TRBJ1-5; D perhaps matches TRBD1 (5 bases). CDR1 and CDR2 (germline): SGHTA, FQGTGA. The CDR3 contains 17 residues. V gave up 4 bases and J gave up 4 bases, with 20 bases separating them. Written as DNA, the CDR3 is TGTGCCAGCAGCTCCCGAGTACGTGACAGCCATAATCAGCCCCAGCATTTT. This encodes CASSSRVRDSHNQPQHF.